A selection of T cell receptor beta chains follows, all from one sample in a study of T cell responses to AZD1222 COVID-19 vaccine. Here immunoSEQ multiplex PCR was the method, and the copy in TCRdb shows in-frame clones only, minus some. The table has 130,000 or so clones, roughly 94% seen once. The sample consisted of peripheral blood, taken on day 0 of AZD1222 vaccination. Source of these receptors: an adult in good health. CDR3s include the opening cysteine and the closing phenylalanine or tryptophan. D genes are given only for firm matches. Where a row states a size, it is once, few, many or the class of an expanded clone; other rows omit it.

D,size,V,J,CDR3,DNA
-,-,TRBV19,TRBJ1-1,CASSPVQAQIMKYTEAFF,TGTGCCAGTAGTCCCGTTCAGGCTCAGATTATGAAATACACTGAAGCTTTCTTT
-,-,TRBV4-1,TRBJ2-3,CASSQDPGIDTQYF,TGCGCCAGCAGCCAAGATCCGGGAATAGATACGCAGTATTTT
-,-,TRBV9,TRBJ2-3,CASSVGRGGGDTQYF,TGTGCCAGCAGCGTAGGCAGGGGGGGAGGAGATACGCAGTATTTT
-,-,TRBV28,TRBJ2-7,CASKGPGPEQYF,TGTGCCAGCAAGGGTCCAGGGCCCGAGCAGTACTTC
-,-,TRBV30,TRBJ1-1,CAWEQRRTEAFF,TGTGCCTGGGAACAGCGGAGGACTGAAGCTTTCTTT
TRBD1,-,TRBV28,TRBJ1-6,CASKETGGFPPLHF,TGTGCCAGCAAGGAGACAGGGGGCTTTCCCCCCCTCCACTTT
-,-,TRBV7-8,TRBJ2-7,CASSFSGSYEQYF,TGTGCCAGCAGCTTCAGCGGCTCCTACGAGCAGTACTTC
TRBD1,-,TRBV27,TRBJ2-2,CASAGTGYTGELFF,TGTGCCTCCGCCGGGACAGGGTACACCGGGGAGCTGTTTTTT
TRBD2,-,TRBV7-8,TRBJ2-7,CASSPSGGYEQYF,TGTGCCAGCAGCCCTAGCGGGGGCTACGAGCAGTACTTC
TRBD1,-,TRBV19,TRBJ2-2,CASSILDRAGRGGELFF,TGTGCCAGTAGTATTCTTGACAGGGCAGGCAGGGGCGGGGAGCTGTTTTTT
TRBD1,-,TRBV2,TRBJ2-7,CASRTGTGYYEQYF,TGTGCCAGCAGAACCGGGACAGGGTACTACGAGCAGTACTTC
-,-,TRBV18,TRBJ2-7,CASSPPNPYEQYF,TGTGCCAGCTCACCACCGAACCCCTACGAGCAGTACTTC
-,-,TRBV7-3,TRBJ1-1,CASSSLPRGNTEAFF,TGTGCCAGCAGCTCCCTTCCTCGGGGGAACACTGAAGCTTTCTTT
-,-,TRBV1,TRBJ2-5,CTSSQDRGHHGLAVLYQETQYF,TGCACCAGCAGCCAAGATAGGGGCCACCACGGGCTAGCGGTTCTGTACCAAGAGACCCAGTACTTC
-,-,TRBV6-2/TRBV6-3,TRBJ2-7,CASSYRDYEQYF,TGTGCCAGCAGTTATAGGGACTACGAGCAGTACTTC
TRBD2,-,TRBV29-1,TRBJ2-1,CSVEVLAGYNEQFF,TGCAGCGTTGAGGTCCTAGCGGGATACAATGAGCAGTTCTTC
-,-,TRBV6-5,TRBJ2-6,CASGGVLDGANVLTF,TGTGCTAGCGGCGGGGTCCTAGACGGGGCCAACGTCCTGACTTTC
TRBD2,-,TRBV27,TRBJ2-3,CASRLAESRDTQYF,TGTGCCAGCAGGCTAGCGGAATCACGGGATACGCAGTATTTT
-,-,TRBV6-2/TRBV6-3,TRBJ1-6,CASSYSQAANSPLHF,TGTGCCAGCAGTTACTCGCAGGCGGCTAATTCACCCCTCCACTTT
TRBD1,-,TRBV19,TRBJ2-7,CASSEQGASYEQYF,TGTGCCAGTAGCGAACAGGGGGCGTCCTACGAGCAGTACTTC
TRBD2,-,TRBV3-1/TRBV3-2,TRBJ2-7,CASSQEPSGSYEQYF,TGTGCCAGCAGCCAAGAACCCAGCGGGAGTTACGAGCAGTACTTC
TRBD1,-,TRBV4-2,TRBJ1-6,CASSQTGEGSPLHF,TGTGCCAGCAGCCAAACAGGGGAAGGCTCACCCCTCCACTTT
-,-,TRBV28,TRBJ2-3,CASRATTDTQYF,TGTGCCAGCAGGGCGACCACAGATACGCAGTATTTT
-,-,TRBV6-5,TRBJ1-2,CASTINAGNGYTF,TGTGCCAGCACCATAAACGCGGGGAATGGCTACACCTTC
-,-,TRBV12-3/TRBV12-4,TRBJ1-1,CASTPATHTEAFF,TGTGCCAGCACCCCAGCGACCCACACTGAAGCTTTCTTT
-,-,TRBV6-5,TRBJ1-5,CASSYSGKGNQPQHF,TGTGCCAGCAGTTACTCAGGAAAGGGCAATCAGCCCCAGCATTTT
-,-,TRBV28,TRBJ2-1,CASSRTGGRNNEQFF,TGTGCCAGCAGCCGTACGGGGGGCCGGAACAATGAGCAGTTCTTC
-,-,TRBV6-5,TRBJ2-6,CASEQGSGANVLTF,TGTGCCAGCGAACAGGGCTCTGGGGCCAACGTCCTGACTTTC
-,-,TRBV15,TRBJ1-5,CATSRAPGLGNQPQHF,TGTGCCACCAGCAGAGCCCCAGGGTTAGGCAATCAGCCCCAGCATTTT
-,-,TRBV6-2/TRBV6-3,TRBJ2-2,CASSIRIPGELFF,TGTGCCAGCAGTATCCGGATCCCCGGGGAGCTGTTTTTT
TRBD1,once,TRBV28,TRBJ2-7,CASTTGGYVNEQYF,TGTGCCAGCACGACAGGGGGGTATGTAAACGAGCAGTACTTC
TRBD1,-,TRBV5-4,TRBJ2-1,CASRPRTGANEQFF,TGTGCCAGCAGACCCAGGACAGGGGCGAATGAGCAGTTCTTC
-,-,TRBV3-1/TRBV3-2,TRBJ2-1,CASSQGPNEQFF,TGTGCCAGCAGCCAAGGGCCCAATGAGCAGTTCTTC
TRBD1,-,TRBV6-2/TRBV6-3,TRBJ2-7,CASSYSGQIYEQYF,TGTGCCAGCAGTTACTCGGGACAGATATACGAGCAGTACTTC
-,-,TRBV28,TRBJ1-5,CASTPDPGRGGSQPQHF,TGTGCCAGCACTCCCGATCCGGGCAGGGGAGGGAGTCAGCCCCAGCATTTT
TRBD1,once,TRBV11-3,TRBJ2-1,CASSFGTGFSNEQFF,TGTGCCAGCAGCTTCGGGACAGGGTTCTCCAATGAGCAGTTCTTC
-,-,TRBV7-6,TRBJ2-3,CASSSGPSTDTQYF,TGTGCCAGCAGCTCGGGACCTAGCACAGATACGCAGTATTTT
-,-,TRBV7-2,TRBJ2-7,CASSLIDKYEQYF,TGTGCCAGCAGCTTAATCGACAAGTACGAGCAGTACTTC